Here is one T cell receptor (beta chain) with its context. The antigen is not known. The record originates from a study of PD-L1 blockade in urothelial cancer. On the study more broadly: Blood was analyzed 3 weeks (second dose) and 6 weeks after treatment start. Blood yielded a median of approximately 130,000 T cells per sample.

The CDR3 contains 13 residues. V was trimmed by 9 bases and J by 6 bases, leaving 17 bases between them. CDR1 and CDR2 (germline): MDHEN, SYDVKM. Synthetic TCR analog templates were added to each PCR reaction. The method was immunoSEQ multiplex PCR; TCRdb's version includes in-frame clones alone and lacks a portion of them. Of tens of thousands of clones in the sample, approximately 80% were seen once. Study observations and caveats: Expansion of tumor-associated blood clones at 3 weeks was greater in durable-benefit patients.

The sequence derives from a man in his 70s with urothelial cancer. V gene TRBV28 combines with J gene TRBJ1-1, with a weak D call TRBD1 (6 bases). Sample: PBMCs, taken around atezolizumab (anti-PD-L1) treatment. CDR3 protein: CASRYREGSEAFF. In DNA, the CDR3 is TGTGCCAGTAGATACAGGGAGGGCTCTGAAGCTTTCTTT.